A single sample gave rise to the 15 T cell receptor beta chains below, sequenced in a study of blood T cell repertoires in COVID-19. Repertoires were generated with immunoSEQ multiplex PCR, while TCRdb's copy carries only in-frame clones and drops some. The sample shows tens of thousands of clones, about three quarters of them seen only once. Sequencing input: peripheral blood. All receptors come from a woman in her 70s with acute or convalescent COVID-19.

The V call is TRBV11-2, the J call TRBJ1-1; 12 nucleotides line up with TRBD1. The V gene's germline CDR1 is SGHAT and CDR2 FQNNGV. V shed 1 base, J shed 3 bases, and the junction held 0 bases outside the gene matches. The CDR3 runs to 15 residues. The CDR3 here is CASSLGDRGHTEAFF. The CDR3 DNA follows: TGTGCCAGCAGCTTAGGGGACAGGGGGCACACTGAAGCTTTCTTT.

The rearrangement uses TRBV29-1 and TRBJ1-2; 7 nucleotides match TRBD1. The CDR3 is 12 amino acids. Germline V lookup: CDR1 SQVTM, CDR2 ANQGSEA. V dropped 7 bases and J dropped 2; count of bases not matched to a gene: 4. The CDR3 is CSAKGANYGYTF. The DNA for the CDR3 is TGCAGCGCGAAGGGGGCGAACTATGGCTACACCTTC.

This chain connects TRBV9 to TRBJ1-2; a weak D match, TRBD1 (5 bases). The germline V and J ends were trimmed by 5 bases and 4 bases, with 12 bases remaining between them. In germline, CDR1 is SGDLS, CDR2 YYNGEE. The CDR3 is 13 amino acids. The CDR3 nucleotides are TGTGCCAGCAGGGGGGAGGGCTTCTATGGCTACACCTTC. Its protein is CASRGEGFYGYTF.

This CDR3 is CSVVGDRGRADTEAFF. CDR3 coding DNA: TGCAGCGTTGTAGGGGACAGGGGGCGGGCGGACACTGAAGCTTTCTTT. The rearrangement uses TRBV29-1 and TRBJ1-1; TRBD1 matches 12 bases. The CDR3 loop spans 16 amino acids. Germline-derived CDR1 and CDR2 are SQVTM and ANQGSEA. Unmatched junction bases numbered 9, after V lost 4 bases and J lost 3 bases.

The chain couples TRBV11-3 to TRBJ2-2; D gene uncertain. This CDR3 spans 13 amino acids. Trimming took off 2 bases at V and 3 bases at J, with 4 bases between the two ends. Germline CDR1 is SGHNT and CDR2 is YENEEA. The chain's CDR3 is CASSLQDTGELFF. The CDR3 DNA sequence: TGTGCCAGCAGCTTACAGGACACCGGGGAGCTGTTTTTT.

This clone was seen more than once but under ten times. This sample also contains other DNA sequences that code for the same CDR3. The V and J genes are TRBV11-2 and TRBJ1-1; 7 bases line up with TRBD1. CDR1 is SGHAT, CDR2 FQNNGV, per germline. This CDR3 comprises 14 residues. Unmatched junction bases numbered 7, after V lost 5 bases and J lost 4 bases. This CDR3 reads CASSPDRVGTEAFF. The CDR3, as DNA: TGTGCCAGCAGCCCAGACAGGGTTGGCACTGAAGCTTTCTTT.

The chain joins TRBV7-9 to TRBJ1-2; 10 bases agree with TRBD1. Germline trimming cut 3 bases from V and 7 bases from J; bases unmatched to any gene: 5. The CDR3 covers 14 residues. In germline, CDR1 is SEHNR, CDR2 FQNEAQ (reference sequence). CDR3 coding DNA: TGTGCCAGCAGCTTTTCTGGGGACAGGGGTGGCTACACCTTC. Translation: CASSFSGDRGGYTF.

This rearrangement joins TRBV6-5 to TRBJ2-5, with TRBD1 matching 9 bases. The V and J ends lost 4 bases and 5 bases, in that order; junction bases with no gene match: 8. Per germline, CDR1 MNHEY and CDR2 SVGAGI. This CDR3 has 15 residues. The CDR3 region has the DNA TGTGCCAGCAGTTCCCTGACAGGGGGTGGCGAGACCCAGTACTTC. It specifies CASSSLTGGGETQYF.

The chain combines TRBV28 with TRBJ1-2; 7 nucleotides align to TRBD1. The CDR3 length is 14 residues. V lost 3 bases to trimming and J lost 5 bases; unmatched junction nucleotides: 6. Germline V gene data show CDR1 as MDHEN and CDR2 as SYDVKM. The CDR3: CASSLTWDSYGYTF. As DNA, the CDR3 is TGTGCCAGCAGTTTGACATGGGACAGTTATGGCTACACCTTC.

The chain links TRBV6-1 to TRBJ1-2; D may be TRBD1 (6 bases). The CDR3 has 15 residues. V lost 2 bases, J lost 6 bases, and 16 bases lay in between. The germline V gene encodes CDR1 MNHNS and CDR2 SASEGT. The CDR3 nucleotides are TGTGCCAGCAGTGAAAGGCTACAGGGAGGGAATGGCTACACCTTC. Its translation: CASSERLQGGNGYTF.

The chain combines TRBV2 with TRBJ2-2; D is perhaps TRBD1 (5 bases). V was shortened by 8 bases and J by 1 base, with 11 bases between the two germline ends. Germline assignment: CDR1 SNHLY and CDR2 FYNNEI. The CDR3 contains 14 residues. In DNA, the CDR3 is TGTGCCAGCGCCTCAACAGGGAACACCGGGGAGCTGTTTTTT. This translates into CASASTGNTGELFF. Using reference TRBV2 and TRBJ2-2 for the parts outside the CDR3, the full variable domain is EPEVTQTPSHQVTQMGQEVILRCVPISNHLYFYWYRQILGQKVEFLVSFYNNEISEKSEIFDDQFSVERPDGSNFTLKIRSTKLEDSAMYFCASASTGNTGELFFGEGSRLTVL.

The J gene is TRBJ1-1, the V gene TRBV7-3; D not resolved. Trimming left V 1 base short and J 1 base short, with 7 bases between. The CDR3 is made up of 14 amino acids. Germline assignment: CDR1 SGHTA and CDR2 FQGTGA. CDR3 bases: TGTGCCAGCAGCTTAAGCCCGGGGAACACTGAAGCTTTCTTT. Protein: CASSLSPGNTEAFF.

The V and J genes are TRBV5-6 and TRBJ1-6, with D unresolved. Germline CDR1 reads SGHDT; CDR2 reads YYEEEE. This CDR3 has 11 amino acids. The V gene lost 3 bases and the J gene lost 10 bases, with 5 bases spanning the gap. CDR3 DNA: TGTGCCAGCAGCTCTAAATCACCCCTCCACTTT. Translating gives CASSSKSPLHF.

This clone turned up a few times. The genes are TRBV15 and TRBJ2-2; possible D gene TRBD2, 5 bases. This CDR3 is 12 amino acids long. V was shortened by 7 bases and J by 4 bases, with 7 bases between the two germline ends. Germline loops: CDR1 LNHNV, CDR2 YYDKDF (reference sequence). CDR3 coding DNA: TGTGCCACCACTCGGGGCACCGGGGAGCTGTTTTTT. Translating gives CATTRGTGELFF.

The gene calls are TRBV4-1 and TRBJ1-1; 9 positions match TRBD1. The junction had 12 bases not matched to a gene; V was cut back by 6 bases and J by 4 bases. There are 16 residues in the CDR3. Looked up from germline, CDR1 is MGHRA and CDR2 is YSYEKL. The CDR3 nucleotides read TGCGCCAGCAGTTCAACAGGGGGCTCGTTGGTCACTGAAGCTTTCTTT. Amino acids: CASSSTGGSLVTEAFF.